This T cell receptor (beta chain) was identified during a study of patients and donors after allogeneic stem cell transplantation. This clonotype was counted only a few times. Each CDR3 protein gets one entry after TCRdb re-called the RT-PCR reads with MiXCR. The table shows about 200,000 distinct CDR3 sequences, with 35% to 45% occurring only once. The sample consisted of blood, either unsorted or a sorted T cell fraction (not recorded which). The receptor was derived from a human donor who was either an allogeneic HSCT recipient or a stem cell or donor lymphocyte infusion donor (not recorded which). It is not recorded whose cells these are; they may come from a transplant donor.

The CDR3 coding sequence is TGCGCCAGCAGCATGACAGGGGTGAATTCACCCCTCCACTTT. It specifies CASSMTGVNSPLHF. The V and J genes are TRBV5-1 and TRBJ1-6, with 8 bases fitting TRBD1. Germline values: CDR1 SGHRS, CDR2 YFSETQ. The CDR3 contains 14 residues. The V and J ends lost 4 bases and 7 bases, in that order; junction bases with no gene match: 4.